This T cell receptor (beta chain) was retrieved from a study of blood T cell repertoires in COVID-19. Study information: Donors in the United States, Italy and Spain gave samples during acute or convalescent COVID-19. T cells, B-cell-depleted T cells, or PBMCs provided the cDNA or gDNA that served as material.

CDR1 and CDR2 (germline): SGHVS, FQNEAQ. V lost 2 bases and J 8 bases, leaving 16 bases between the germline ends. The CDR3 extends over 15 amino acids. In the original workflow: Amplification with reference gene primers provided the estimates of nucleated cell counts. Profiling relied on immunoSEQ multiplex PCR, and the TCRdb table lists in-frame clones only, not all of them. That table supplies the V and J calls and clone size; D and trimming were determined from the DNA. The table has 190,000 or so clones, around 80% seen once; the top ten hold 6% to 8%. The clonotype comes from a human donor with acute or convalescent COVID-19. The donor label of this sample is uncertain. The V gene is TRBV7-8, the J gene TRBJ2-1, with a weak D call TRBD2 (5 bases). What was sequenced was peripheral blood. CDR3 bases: TGTGCCAGCAGCTTATCGGTGCGGGCTAGCCATGAGCAGTTCTTC. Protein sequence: CASSLSVRASHEQFF.